The 18 T cell receptor beta chains below come from one sample, sequenced in a study of radiation and T cells in renal cell carcinoma. TCRdb's table, derived via immunoSEQ multiplex PCR, lists solely in-frame clones and lacks some. The repertoire holds some 120,000 clones, with over 75% as singletons. The time point denotes: blood 2 weeks post-SBRT. Treatment described: 15 Gy SBRT to primary tumor, nephrectomy 4 weeks later. The sample consisted of blood, taken from a patient whose treatment included radiotherapy and nephrectomy. These receptors were collected from a woman aged 60-70 years with renal cell carcinoma.

This chain joins TRBV19 and TRBJ2-1; 13 nucleotides line up with TRBD2. CDR1 LNHDA and CDR2 SQIVND come from the germline V gene (reference sequence). V shed 7 bases and J 6 bases; nucleotides not matched to a gene: 9. The CDR3 covers 16 residues. The CDR3 DNA sequence: TGTGCCAGTACCCCAGGGACTAGCGGGGTACCCAATGAGCAGTTCTTC. Encoded protein: CASTPGTSGVPNEQFF.

This clone was seen just once. V usage is TRBV6-5 and J usage is TRBJ1-1; D not certain. The germline V gene encodes CDR1 MNHEY and CDR2 SVGAGI. V gave up 1 base and J gave up 3 bases, with 12 bases separating them. The CDR3 spans 15 residues. CDR3 sequence (DNA): TGTGCCAGCAGTTACTACTCGACGGTGGACACTGAAGCTTTCTTT. It is translated as CASSYYSTVDTEAFF.

Remarks on this clone: Additional DNA sequences in this sample encode the identical CDR3. V gene TRBV18 combines with J gene TRBJ2-5; a possible D gene is TRBD2 (6 bases). V was pared by 1 base and J by 2 bases, with 8 bases between. Germline V lookup: CDR1 KGHSH, CDR2 LQKENI. The CDR3 spans 14 residues. CDR3 sequence reads: CASSPRGEQETQYF. CDR3 in DNA: TGTGCCAGCTCACCACGCGGGGAACAAGAGACCCAGTACTTC.

This chain joins TRBV7-2 and TRBJ2-2, with TRBD2 as a possible D gene (5 bases). The ends were cut back, 4 bases at V and 4 bases at J, with 10 bases in the middle. CDR3 size: 14 residues. Germline V gene sequence: CDR1 SGHTA, CDR2 FQGNSA. The CDR3: CASSSRRGTGELFF. For the CDR3, the DNA is TGTGCCAGCAGCTCAAGACGGGGCACCGGGGAGCTGTTTTTT.

The V gene is TRBV27, the J gene TRBJ2-2, with TRBD2 matching over 7 bases. The CDR3 is 16 residues long. V was clipped by 0 bases and J by 6 bases; unmatched bases: 7. Germline V gene sequence: CDR1 MNHEY, CDR2 SMNVEV (reference sequence). The CDR3 DNA follows: TGTGCCAGCAGTTTATCCCCTAGCGGCCAGGCCGGGGAGCTGTTTTTT. Translation gives CASSLSPSGQAGELFF.

V and J are TRBV7-3 and TRBJ1-1; D not certain. The CDR3 sequence is 13 residues long. The germline V and J ends were trimmed by 5 bases and 1 base, with 8 bases remaining between them. The germline V gene has CDR1 SGHTA and CDR2 FQGTGA. The chain's CDR3 is CASSAPGNTEAFF. CDR3 nucleotides: TGTGCCAGCAGCGCACCGGGGAACACTGAAGCTTTCTTT.

This rearrangement joins TRBV19 to TRBJ1-6; D remains ambiguous. The CDR3 consists of 13 residues. Germline V gene sequence: CDR1 LNHDA, CDR2 SQIVND (reference sequence). V gave up 3 bases and J gave up 10 bases, with 10 bases separating them. CDR3 amino acids: CASSIRVESPLHF. CDR3 coding DNA: TGTGCCAGTAGTATCCGGGTGGAATCACCCCTCCACTTT.

This chain uses TRBV28 with TRBJ1-3; 7 bases agree with TRBD1. Per germline, CDR1 MDHEN and CDR2 SYDVKM. V lost 5 bases and J lost 0; bases outside the gene matches: 4. This CDR3 is 15 amino acids long. The DNA for the CDR3 is TGTGCCAGCAGTCCCGGGACAGCCTCTGGAAACACCATATATTTT. Translation: CASSPGTASGNTIYF.

The chain links TRBV14 to TRBJ2-1; no clear D gene. The V gene lost 3 bases and the J gene lost 4 bases, with 1 base spanning the gap. Germline-derived CDR1 and CDR2 are SGHDN and FVKESK. The CDR3 spans 11 residues. The CDR3 protein is CASSQYNEQFF. As DNA, the CDR3 is TGTGCCAGCAGCCAGTACAATGAGCAGTTCTTC.

V and J are TRBV19 and TRBJ1-1; 7 bases are a match to TRBD1. This CDR3 contains 15 residues. Germline V gene lookup returns CDR1 LNHDA and CDR2 SQIVND (reference sequence). Germline trimming cut 5 bases from V and 1 base from J; bases unmatched to any gene: 7. The CDR3 loop reads CASSHAGGGNTEAFF. CDR3 bases: TGTGCCAGTAGTCACGCAGGGGGGGGGAACACTGAAGCTTTCTTT.

The genes are TRBV6-5 and TRBJ1-3; D gene uncertain. Trimming pared 8 bases from V and 0 bases from J, leaving 14 bases between. The CDR3 is made up of 15 amino acids. Germline V CDR1 and CDR2: MNHEY, SVGAGI. This CDR3 is CASRRSESSGNTIYF. The CDR3 DNA reads as TGTGCCAGCCGAAGGTCGGAGAGCTCTGGAAACACCATATATTTT.

The V call is TRBV11-2, the J call TRBJ1-1; D gene unclear. Trimming pared 5 bases from V and 3 bases from J, leaving 16 bases between. CDR1 is SGHAT and CDR2 is FQNNGV in the germline V gene. The CDR3 spans 15 residues. This CDR3 is CASSPTTSGYTEAFF. The CDR3, as DNA: TGTGCCAGCAGCCCGACGACATCAGGCTACACTGAAGCTTTCTTT.

This sequence joins TRBV27 and TRBJ2-7, with 7 positions matching TRBD1. CDR1 is MNHEY and CDR2 is SMNVEV in the germline V gene (reference sequence). This CDR3 is 15 amino acids long. V shed 4 bases and J 4 bases; nucleotides not matched to a gene: 10. The chain's CDR3 is CASSSPGQHPYEQYF. CDR3 DNA sequence: TGTGCCAGCAGTTCTCCGGGACAGCACCCGTACGAGCAGTACTTC.

The V gene is TRBV5-1, the J gene TRBJ2-1; 8 bases map to TRBD2. CDR1 is SGHRS, CDR2 YFSETQ, per germline. CDR3 length equals 13 residues. Trimming removed 4 bases from V and 9 bases from J; junction bases left unmatched: 6. CDR3 nucleotides: TGCGCCAGCAGCACCGGGGGGGCTAGTGAGCAGTTCTTC. Its translation: CASSTGGASEQFF.

The rearrangement joins TRBV28 to TRBJ1-3; perhaps TRBD1 as D (6 bases). Germline V gene lookup returns CDR1 MDHEN and CDR2 SYDVKM. V gave up 8 bases and J gave up 3 bases, with 14 bases separating them. This CDR3 contains 14 residues. The CDR3 DNA reads as TGTGCCAGCCAATTGCAGGGGAATGGAAACACCATATATTTT. Translation gives CASQLQGNGNTIYF.

The CDR3 reads CASTLRGGTGVHGELFF. The CDR3 DNA reads TGTGCCAGCACCCTGAGGGGCGGGACAGGGGTACACGGGGAGCTGTTTTTT. The chain links TRBV11-2 to TRBJ2-2, with 10 positions matching TRBD1. The germline gives CDR1 SGHAT, CDR2 FQNNGV. CDR3 length equals 17 residues. V lost 7 bases, J lost 7 bases, and 15 bases stayed unmatched.

The genes are TRBV28 and TRBJ2-5, with D unresolved. This CDR3 spans 13 amino acids. Germline V CDR1 and CDR2: MDHEN, SYDVKM. Trimming cost V 2 bases and J 2 bases, with 6 bases left between them. The CDR3 here is CASSLGQQETQYF. Written as DNA, the CDR3 is TGTGCCAGCAGTTTAGGCCAGCAAGAGACCCAGTACTTC. The full variable domain, its missing parts supplied by reference TRBV28 and TRBJ2-5, is DVKVTQSSRYLVKRTGEKVFLECVQDMDHENMFWYRQDPGLGLRLIYFSYDVKMKEKGDIPEGYSVSREKKERFSLILESASTNQTSMYLCASSLGQQETQYFGPGTRLLVL.

V is TRBV7-3 and J is TRBJ2-1, with D possibly matching TRBD1 (6 bases). The CDR3 covers 15 residues. Deletions cut 1 base from V and 8 bases from J, with 15 bases between. Per germline, CDR1 SGHTA and CDR2 FQGTGA. The CDR3 region is CASSLMGARTDEQFF. In DNA, the CDR3 is TGTGCCAGCAGCTTAATGGGGGCGCGTACAGATGAGCAGTTCTTC.